Below, 10 T cell receptor beta chains from the same sample are listed, as sequenced in a study of human T cells and chemical hapten exposure. Each CDR3 protein is one row after TCRdb ran MiXCR on the RACE reads. Of approximately 77,000 distinct CDR3 sequences listed, approximately 14% are singletons. Documented time point: pre-sensitization, week 0. Treatment defined: therapeutic diphenylcyclopropenone sensitization with weekly scalp DPC. This specimen consisted of whole blood, obtained in connection with sensitization to the hapten diphenylcyclopropenone (DPC). These receptors were taken from a woman aged 50 to 60 with alopecia areata. Some clones in this sample may be carry-over from other donors' samples.

Only a few counts were recorded for this clonotype. This chain links TRBV7-2 with TRBJ2-7; D tentatively reads TRBD1 or TRBD2 (5 bases each). V lost 3 bases and J lost 0, with 12 bases in between. Looked up from germline, CDR1 is SGHTA and CDR2 is FQGNSA. The CDR3 sequence is 15 residues long. In DNA, the CDR3 is TGTGCCAGCAGCTTCGGCTCAGGGAGCTCCTACGAGCAGTACTTC. Residues: CASSFGSGSSYEQYF. Combining the CDR3 with reference TRBV7-2 and TRBJ2-7 gives the whole variable domain GAGVSQSPSNKVTEKGKDVELRCDPISGHTALYWYRQSLGQGLEFLIYFQGNSAPDKSGLPSDRFSAERTGGSVSTLTIQRTQQEDSAVYLCASSFGSGSSYEQYFGPGTRLTVT.

This clonotype was found a few times. The chain combines TRBV20-1 with TRBJ2-2; maybe TRBD2 (6 bases). V was cut by 0 bases and J by 3 bases, with 17 bases left in between. The CDR3 is 17 residues long. From germline, CDR1 is DFQATT and CDR2 SNEGSKA (reference sequence). Here the CDR3 reads CSARDPSASAYTGELFF. CDR3 in DNA: TGCAGTGCTAGAGATCCCTCCGCTAGCGCCTACACCGGGGAGCTGTTTTTT.

About this clonotype itself: Sequence at one end of the junction differs from germline and may be a read error. The chain is built from TRBV19 and TRBJ1-1; tentatively, D is TRBD1 (6 bases). The CDR3 runs to 15 residues. Germline assignment: CDR1 LNHDA and CDR2 SQIVND (reference sequence). CDR3 coding DNA: TGTGCCAGTAGTATTCTCTGGGGGCGGAACCCTGAAGCTTTCTTT. This codes for CASSILWGRNPEAFF.

This clonotype appeared many times. V gene TRBV29-1 combines with J gene TRBJ2-2, with D perhaps being TRBD1 or TRBD2 (5 bases each). Between the trimmed V and J ends, which lost 3 bases and 6 bases, there was a span of 11 bases. CDR1 is SQVTM, CDR2 ANQGSEA, per germline. The CDR3 is 13 amino acids. CDR3 sequence (DNA): TGCAGCGTTGAGTCTATGGGGGCCGGGGAGCTGTTTTTT. It yields the protein CSVESMGAGELFF.

The rearrangement joins TRBV5-1 to TRBJ1-1; the match to TRBD1 covers 7 bases. Germline V gives CDR1 SGHRS, CDR2 YFSETQ. V lost 4 bases to trimming and J lost 7 bases; unmatched junction nucleotides: 4. This CDR3 spans 12 amino acids. CDR3 sequence: CASSMTGSEAFF. The CDR3 DNA is TGCGCCAGCAGCATGACAGGGAGTGAAGCTTTCTTT.

Relative to its sample, this clonotype is large (0.1 to 1%). V and J are TRBV28 and TRBJ1-2; 8 positions agree with TRBD1. V was pared by 8 bases and J by 1 base, with 6 bases of the junction left unmatched. Germline V gene data show CDR1 as MDHEN and CDR2 as SYDVKM. The CDR3 consists of 14 residues. The CDR3 coding sequence is TGTGCCAGCCTACGGACAGGGAGTAACTATGGCTACACCTTC. Protein product: CASLRTGSNYGYTF.

The chain employs TRBV19 and TRBJ1-5, with D perhaps matching TRBD1 (5 bases). V was trimmed by 10 bases and J by 7 bases, leaving 23 bases between them. This CDR3 is 15 amino acids long. The V gene's germline CDR1 is LNHDA and CDR2 SQIVND (reference sequence). The DNA of the CDR3 is TGTGCCACCACGAAGACACGAGGGGAAAACCAGCCCCAGCATTTT. It encodes CATTKTRGENQPQHF.

This chain connects TRBV4-3 to TRBJ2-1, with D hard to call. The V and J ends lost 0 bases and 4 bases respectively, with 7 bases between them. This CDR3 is built from 14 residues. Germline V gene sequence: CDR1 LGHNA, CDR2 YSLEER. CDR3 in amino acids: CASSQEMGYNEQFF. CDR3 in DNA: TGCGCCAGCAGCCAAGAAATGGGGTACAATGAGCAGTTCTTC.

This clonotype was counted a few times. The CDR3 DNA reads TGCAGTGCGGGAGACGGACCAAACTACGAGCAGTACTTC. This encodes CSAGDGPNYEQYF. The gene calls are TRBV20-1 and TRBJ2-7; D is perhaps TRBD2 (5 bases). The V gene's germline CDR1 is DFQATT and CDR2 SNEGSKA (reference sequence). The CDR3 sequence is 13 residues long. V was cut by 6 bases and J by 3 bases, with 15 bases left in between.

This clonotype came up a few times. The rearrangement uses TRBV20-1 and TRBJ1-6; maybe TRBD1 (5 bases). CDR1 and CDR2 (germline): DFQATT, SNEGSKA (reference sequence). The CDR3 has 14 residues. V shed 2 bases and J shed 7 bases, with 12 bases lying between them. CDR3 in DNA: TGCAGTGCTAGAACCGGGACGGACAATTCACCCCTCCACTTT. It encodes CSARTGTDNSPLHF.